This T cell receptor (beta chain) was obtained from a study of early T cells in non-severe SARS-CoV-2 infection. Looking at the study overall: From unsorted whole blood, bulk RNA was sequenced, and the chains remained unpaired.

This clonotype has a handful of counts. Unique molecular identifiers were added to individual cDNA molecules. TCRdb reprocessed the 5' RACE reads via MiXCR and lists one record per CDR3 protein. The sample records about 64,000 distinct CDR3 sequences, roughly 8.2% being singletons. The V gene's germline CDR1 is DFQATT and CDR2 SNEGSKA (reference sequence). V was clipped by 1 base and J by 8 bases; unmatched bases: 5. The CDR3 sequence is 14 residues long. The sequence was collected from an adult who was a healthcare worker with PCR-confirmed SARS-CoV-2 infection or an uninfected control (not recorded which). The source material was whole blood, sampled at baseline. V is TRBV20-1 and J is TRBJ2-1; 10 bases line up with TRBD2. CDR3 amino acids: CSARGLAGVDEQFF. The CDR3 DNA follows: TGCAGTGCTAGAGGGCTAGCGGGAGTGGATGAGCAGTTCTTC.